The sequence of this T cell receptor beta chain was determined in a study of spatial heterogeneity in lung cancer. Time point specified: sample taken at primary tumor resection. Whole RNA obtained from tumor, nontumor lung or frozen PBMC underwent sequencing without sorting. Individual TCR cDNA molecules each bore their own unique molecular identifier. TCRdb recomputed calls from the 5' RACE reads with MiXCR, one row per CDR3 protein. The sample carries some 97,000 distinct CDR3 sequences, 4.4% recorded once. The CDR3 contains 13 residues. Germline CDR1 SGHVS, CDR2 FQNEAQ. Trimming stripped 2 bases from V and 6 bases from J, with 8 bases between. Whole-study results and caveats: Higher tumor mutation counts went along with higher counts of expanded intratumoral alpha and beta TCRs.

This clonotype was counted at least ten times. No antigen is known for it. The chain links TRBV7-8 to TRBJ1-5, with D perhaps matching TRBD1 (5 bases). The source is a male donor with early-stage non-small cell lung cancer. Sequences were derived from lung tumor tissue, sampled at surgery. The CDR3 loop reads CASSLQGRQPQHF. Written as DNA, the CDR3 is TGTGCCAGCAGCTTACAGGGTCGTCAGCCCCAGCATTTT.